Each of the 14 T cell receptor beta chains below was sequenced from the same sample in a study of cytomegalovirus exposure and HLA in healthy donors (dated by TCRdb to the late 2010s). The method behind the library was the immunoSEQ multiplex PCR assay. TCRdb took over this immuneACCESS table, retaining in-frame rearrangements with V and J assigned. Such tables are incomplete; in checked studies, under half of the missing clones stem from an unresolved V gene, and the remainder is unexplained. A total of about 240,000 clones appear in this sample, around 86% of them only once. Around 1.3% of the sample belongs to the ten largest clones. The sample comprised PBMCs. Receptors were obtained from a woman aged 25 to 45 in good health and CMV-seropositive.

This clone has just a few counts. V and J are TRBV5-1 and TRBJ1-2, with a weak D call TRBD1 (6 bases). CDR1 and CDR2 (germline): SGHRS, YFSETQ. The CDR3 is 15 residues long. V was cut by 2 bases and J by 10 bases, with 21 bases left in between. This chain's CDR3 is CASSFGSQGGAVYTF. CDR3 in DNA: TGCGCCAGCAGCTTCGGATCCCAAGGGGGAGCAGTCTACACCTTC.

This chain uses TRBV6-1 with TRBJ1-2; no clear D. Germline loops: CDR1 MNHNS, CDR2 SASEGT. This CDR3 has 11 residues. V gave up 7 bases and J gave up 1 base, with 4 bases separating them. The CDR3 nucleotides are TGTGCCAGCACCATTAACTATGGCTACACCTTC. Translation gives CASTINYGYTF.

This chain uses TRBV5-6 with TRBJ2-5, with D perhaps TRBD1 (5 bases). Germline lookup yields CDR1 SGHDT and CDR2 YYEEEE. Trimming shortened V by 1 base and J by 4 bases, and 8 bases separated the two germline ends. The CDR3 covers 13 residues. The CDR3 bases are TGTGCCAGCAGCTTGAAGGGGCTAGAGACCCAGTACTTC. This encodes CASSLKGLETQYF. The full variable domain, its missing parts supplied by reference TRBV5-6 and TRBJ2-5, is DAGVTQSPTHLIKTRGQQVTLRCSPKSGHDTVSWYQQALGQGPQFIFQYYEEEERQRGNFPDRFSGHQFPNYSSELNVNALLLGDSALYLCASSLKGLETQYFGPGTRLLVL.

The chain carries TRBV6-5 and TRBJ1-2; D uncertain. The CDR3 has 15 residues. Between the trimmed V and J ends, which lost 0 bases and 4 bases, there was a span of 12 bases. Germline-derived CDR1 and CDR2 are MNHEY and SVGAGI. In DNA, the CDR3 is TGTGCCAGCAGTTACTCCCGGGAGGTTTCCTATGGCTACACCTTC. Its protein product is CASSYSREVSYGYTF.

In its sample, this clone was seen a few times. The V gene is TRBV30, the J gene TRBJ1-1; no reliable D call. The CDR3 contains 12 residues. Per germline, CDR1 GTSNPN and CDR2 SVGIG (reference sequence). Trimming shortened V by 4 bases and J by 2 bases, and 8 bases separated the two germline ends. CDR3 residues: CAWTDINTEAFF. DNA of the CDR3: TGTGCCTGGACAGATATTAACACTGAAGCTTTCTTT. Full variable domain (outside the CDR3, taken from reference TRBV30 and TRBJ1-1): SQTIHQWPATLVQPVGSPLSLECTVEGTSNPNLYWYRQAAGRGLQLLFYSVGIGQISSEVPQNLSASRPQDRQFILSSKKLLLSDSGFYLCAWTDINTEAFFGQGTRLTVV.

This clone occurred once. The chain carries TRBV27 and TRBJ1-2; D possibly corresponds to TRBD1 (6 bases). V lost 4 bases, J lost 5 bases, and 14 bases lay in between. Germline loops: CDR1 MNHEY, CDR2 SMNVEV (reference sequence). The CDR3 runs to 14 residues. The CDR3 coding sequence is TGTGCCAGCAGTTCACGGACAGAGTCTTATGGCTACACCTTC. Residues: CASSSRTESYGYTF.

The chain has TRBV25-1 and TRBJ1-5, with TRBD1 matching over 7 bases. The J segment lost 6 bases and the V segment lost 1 base, leaving 3 bases of the junction unmatched. From germline, CDR1 is MGHDK and CDR2 SYGVNS. The CDR3 runs to 14 residues. CDR3 region: CASSESQGPQPQHF. The CDR3 DNA is TGTGCCAGCAGTGAATCACAGGGGCCTCAGCCCCAGCATTTT.

The V call is TRBV7-9, the J call TRBJ2-1; 14 positions agree with TRBD2. The V and J ends lost 5 bases and 5 bases, in that order; junction bases with no gene match: 8. The CDR3 covers 17 residues. Germline values: CDR1 SEHNR, CDR2 FQNEAQ (reference sequence). For the CDR3, the DNA is TGTGCCAGCAGCCCCAAACCGGGACTAGCGGGAGACAATGAGCAGTTCTTC. It yields the protein CASSPKPGLAGDNEQFF.

The chain carries TRBV5-4 and TRBJ1-1; D perhaps matches TRBD1 (6 bases). This CDR3 comprises 15 residues. V shed 0 bases and J shed 1 base, with 10 bases lying between them. Germline CDR1 is SGHNT and CDR2 is YYREEE (reference sequence). CDR3 coding DNA: TGTGCCAGCAGCTTGGCGCCGGACAGGAACACTGAAGCTTTCTTT. Encoded protein: CASSLAPDRNTEAFF.

The genes are TRBV9 and TRBJ2-1, with 8 bases matching TRBD2. This CDR3 is built from 16 residues. The ends lost 0 bases at V and 2 bases at J; junction bases unmatched: 4. In germline, CDR1 is SGDLS, CDR2 YYNGEE. The CDR3 coding sequence is TGTGCCAGCAGCGTAGGGCGGGAGGACACCTACAATGAGCAGTTCTTC. It is translated as CASSVGREDTYNEQFF.

The V and J genes are TRBV4-2 and TRBJ2-5, with 12 bases matching TRBD2. The CDR3 has 16 amino acids. CDR1 and CDR2 from the germline V gene are LGHNA and YNFKEQ. The ends lost 1 base at V and 5 bases at J; junction bases unmatched: 5. Here the CDR3 reads CASSQGLAGDTETQYF. Written as DNA, the CDR3 is TGTGCCAGCAGCCAAGGACTAGCGGGAGACACGGAGACCCAGTACTTC.

The V and J genes are TRBV6-1 and TRBJ2-3, with TRBD2 matching over 8 bases. Germline V gene lookup returns CDR1 MNHNS and CDR2 SASEGT. The CDR3 has 16 residues. J was trimmed by 5 bases and V by 2 bases; bases with no gene match: 9. CDR3 nucleotide sequence: TGTGCCAGCAGTGAAACCAACAGCGGGAGTAGAGATACGCAGTATTTT. Its protein is CASSETNSGSRDTQYF.

This chain's CDR3 is CASTPAGGPNEQFF. The CDR3 bases are TGTGCCAGTACCCCAGCGGGAGGGCCGAATGAGCAGTTCTTC. The J gene is TRBJ2-1, the V gene TRBV19, with TRBD2 identical over 10 bases. The germline CDR1 and CDR2 sequences are LNHDA and SQIVND (reference sequence). V lost 7 bases, J lost 7 bases, and 7 bases stayed unmatched. The CDR3 sequence is 14 residues long.

The chain recombines TRBV13 with TRBJ2-2; 7 bases align to TRBD1. The CDR3 is 17 residues long. CDR1 and CDR2 (germline): PRHDT, FYEKMQ (reference sequence). J gave up 3 bases and V 2 bases, and 9 bases lay outside the gene matches. CDR3 residues: CASSLKVSGTDTGELFF. The DNA for the CDR3 is TGTGCCAGCAGCTTAAAGGTATCCGGGACAGACACCGGGGAGCTGTTTTTT.